These T cell receptor beta chains were read from a single sample in a study of T cell repertoires in cytomegalovirus infection. Each CDR3 protein is one row after TCRdb ran MiXCR on the reads. The table has fewer than 80,000 distinct CDR3 sequences, approximately 3.7% seen once. Sequencing used PBMCs. The receptors were sampled from a human donor in good health (CMV status not recorded). Some clones in this sample may be carry-over from other donors' samples. CDR3s include the opening cysteine and the closing phenylalanine or tryptophan. The D gene is left open where the match is weak. Rows may omit the clone size; those that give it use once, few, many or a size class.

abundance: many
d_gene: TRBD1
j_gene: TRBJ1-2
v_gene: TRBV6-6
CDR3nt: TGTGCCAGCAGTGACCACCGGGACAGGCCTAACTATGGCTACACCTTC
CDR3aa: CASSDHRDRPNYGYTF

abundance: many
d_gene: -
j_gene: TRBJ1-2
v_gene: TRBV20-1
CDR3nt: TGCAGTGCCCACCCCGCGAAGGGGCTCGGGTATGGCTACACCTTC
CDR3aa: CSAHPAKGLGYGYTF

abundance: many
d_gene: -
j_gene: TRBJ2-3
v_gene: TRBV19
CDR3nt: TGTGCCAGTAGTATGGGTCCAGGGGTAGATACGCAGTATTTT
CDR3aa: CASSMGPGVDTQYF

abundance: many
d_gene: -
j_gene: TRBJ1-3
v_gene: TRBV3-1
CDR3nt: TGTGCCAGCAGCCGGGGCTACTCTGGAAACACCATATATTTT
CDR3aa: CASSRGYSGNTIYF

abundance: many
d_gene: -
j_gene: TRBJ1-5
v_gene: TRBV19
CDR3nt: TGTGCCAGTAGTCTCAGGGGCAGGCAGCCCCAGCATTTT
CDR3aa: CASSLRGRQPQHF

abundance: many
d_gene: -
j_gene: TRBJ2-1
v_gene: TRBV5-6
CDR3nt: TGTGCCAGCAGCCCCACCTGGGAACGGGGGGCCAATGAGCAGTTCTTC
CDR3aa: CASSPTWERGANEQFF

abundance: many
d_gene: -
j_gene: TRBJ1-1
v_gene: TRBV10-2
CDR3nt: TGCGCCAGCAGTTCTTACCTCCTTACTGAAGCTTTCTTT
CDR3aa: CASSSYLLTEAFF

abundance: many
d_gene: -
j_gene: TRBJ1-2
v_gene: TRBV4-1
CDR3nt: TGCGCCAGCAGCCAAGCCGCAGGGAACTATGGCTACACCTTC
CDR3aa: CASSQAAGNYGYTF

abundance: medium-sized
d_gene: -
j_gene: TRBJ1-1
v_gene: TRBV12-3/TRBV12-4
CDR3nt: TGTGCCAGCAGTCCCCCCAAAGGCGGGGCTTTCTTT
CDR3aa: CASSPPKGGAFF

abundance: many
d_gene: -
j_gene: TRBJ1-6
v_gene: TRBV27
CDR3nt: TGTGCCAGCAGTTCAACAAGTATTAATTCACCCCTCCACTTT
CDR3aa: CASSSTSINSPLHF

abundance: many
d_gene: -
j_gene: TRBJ2-5
v_gene: TRBV7-8
CDR3nt: TGTGCCAGCAGCTTAGGGCGGAGCGGCGGGGAGACCCAGTACTTC
CDR3aa: CASSLGRSGGETQYF

abundance: many
d_gene: -
j_gene: TRBJ1-1
v_gene: TRBV7-8
CDR3nt: TGTGCCAGCAGCCCCTTAACTGAGAACACTGAAGCTTTCTTT
CDR3aa: CASSPLTENTEAFF

abundance: -
d_gene: -
j_gene: TRBJ1-1
v_gene: TRBV20-1
CDR3nt: TGCAGTGCTAGTACGAGTTACACTGAAGCTTTCTTT
CDR3aa: CSASTSYTEAFF

abundance: many
d_gene: -
j_gene: TRBJ1-1
v_gene: TRBV12-3/TRBV12-4
CDR3nt: TGTGCCAGCAGTTTCGGCCTCAGGAGAGGCACTGAAGCTTTCTTT
CDR3aa: CASSFGLRRGTEAFF

abundance: -
d_gene: -
j_gene: TRBJ2-5
v_gene: TRBV5-4
CDR3nt: TGTGCCAGCAGCTTGTTGGCGGAGGAGACCCAGTACTTC
CDR3aa: CASSLLAEETQYF

abundance: many
d_gene: -
j_gene: TRBJ2-4
v_gene: TRBV20-1
CDR3nt: TGCAGTGCTCGTCACAGGCTAGCCAAAAACATTCAGTACTTC
CDR3aa: CSARHRLAKNIQYF

abundance: many
d_gene: -
j_gene: TRBJ2-1
v_gene: TRBV24-1
CDR3nt: TGTGCCACCAGTGATCAAAGGACCCCCCGGGACAATGAGCAGTTCTTC
CDR3aa: CATSDQRTPRDNEQFF

abundance: many
d_gene: -
j_gene: TRBJ2-7
v_gene: TRBV7-2
CDR3nt: TGTGCCAGCAGCTTAAGTTGGAAAGGTTTGGACGAGCAGTACTTC
CDR3aa: CASSLSWKGLDEQYF

abundance: many
d_gene: -
j_gene: TRBJ1-2
v_gene: TRBV3-1
CDR3nt: TGTGCCAGCAGCCAGCGGGGCTGGGGCTACACCTTC
CDR3aa: CASSQRGWGYTF

abundance: many
d_gene: -
j_gene: TRBJ1-3
v_gene: TRBV18
CDR3nt: TGTGCCAGCTCACCCACAGGAAACTCTGGAAACACCATATATTTT
CDR3aa: CASSPTGNSGNTIYF

abundance: many
d_gene: -
j_gene: TRBJ1-1
v_gene: TRBV9
CDR3nt: TGTGCCAGCAGCGTTTCCGGGGGCCGGGATGGGACTGAAGCTTTCTTT
CDR3aa: CASSVSGGRDGTEAFF

abundance: many
d_gene: TRBD2
j_gene: TRBJ2-2
v_gene: TRBV4-3
CDR3nt: TGCGCCAGCAGCCTTTCAGCGGGGGGAAGAACCGGGGAGCTGTTTTTT
CDR3aa: CASSLSAGGRTGELFF

abundance: many
d_gene: -
j_gene: TRBJ1-1
v_gene: TRBV6-2/TRBV6-3
CDR3nt: TGTGCCAGCAGTTACGAACCCGGTGAGGAGTACACTGAAGCTTTCTTT
CDR3aa: CASSYEPGEEYTEAFF

abundance: many
d_gene: -
j_gene: TRBJ1-4
v_gene: TRBV7-2
CDR3nt: TGTGCCAGCAGCTTAGTGGGGGCTAATGAAAAACTGTTTTTT
CDR3aa: CASSLVGANEKLFF

abundance: many
d_gene: -
j_gene: TRBJ1-1
v_gene: TRBV28
CDR3nt: TGTGCCAGCAGTTTGGGAGGGGAGGGCACTGAAGCTTTCTTT
CDR3aa: CASSLGGEGTEAFF

abundance: many
d_gene: -
j_gene: TRBJ1-2
v_gene: TRBV3-1
CDR3nt: TGTGCCAGCAGCCAAGATCTCTCCCGGACACAAAACTATGGCTACACCTTC
CDR3aa: CASSQDLSRTQNYGYTF

abundance: many
d_gene: TRBD2
j_gene: TRBJ2-3
v_gene: TRBV20-1
CDR3nt: TGCAGTGCTAGGAGAAGTAGCGGGGGGGCAACCGATACGCAGTATTTT
CDR3aa: CSARRSSGGATDTQYF

abundance: many
d_gene: -
j_gene: TRBJ2-3
v_gene: TRBV4-3
CDR3nt: TGCGCCAGCAGCCAGATCCCCGACCGAGCAGATACGCAGTATTTT
CDR3aa: CASSQIPDRADTQYF

abundance: many
d_gene: -
j_gene: TRBJ1-2
v_gene: TRBV7-8
CDR3nt: TGTGCCAGCAGCTTTGGGAGGGGCACGGACTATGGCTACACCTTC
CDR3aa: CASSFGRGTDYGYTF

abundance: many
d_gene: TRBD1
j_gene: TRBJ1-5
v_gene: TRBV19
CDR3nt: TGTGCCAGTAGAGACAGGGTGGACCAGCCCCAGCATTTT
CDR3aa: CASRDRVDQPQHF

abundance: many
d_gene: TRBD1
j_gene: TRBJ1-4
v_gene: TRBV7-8
CDR3nt: TGTGCCAGCAGCTTAGCCCAGGGGGCTAGTGAAAAACTGTTTTTT
CDR3aa: CASSLAQGASEKLFF

abundance: many
d_gene: -
j_gene: TRBJ2-1
v_gene: TRBV24-1
CDR3nt: TGTGCCACCAGTGACCCCAAACACCCCTTGAGAAATGAGCAGTTCTTC
CDR3aa: CATSDPKHPLRNEQFF

abundance: many
d_gene: -
j_gene: TRBJ2-2
v_gene: TRBV6-1
CDR3nt: TGTGCCAGCAGTGTCGGGACCACAGACACCGGGGAGCTGTTTTTT
CDR3aa: CASSVGTTDTGELFF

abundance: many
d_gene: -
j_gene: TRBJ2-5
v_gene: TRBV20-1
CDR3nt: TGCAGTGGGGACAACAGGGAAGAGACCCAGTACTTC
CDR3aa: CSGDNREETQYF

abundance: many
d_gene: TRBD1
j_gene: TRBJ1-4
v_gene: TRBV7-2
CDR3nt: TGTGCCAGCAGCCGTGGGGGACAGGCAAATGAAAAACTGTTTTTT
CDR3aa: CASSRGGQANEKLFF

abundance: many
d_gene: -
j_gene: TRBJ2-7
v_gene: TRBV11-2
CDR3nt: TGTGCCAGCAGCTTAGAGGACCATACAGCCTACGAGCAGTACTTC
CDR3aa: CASSLEDHTAYEQYF